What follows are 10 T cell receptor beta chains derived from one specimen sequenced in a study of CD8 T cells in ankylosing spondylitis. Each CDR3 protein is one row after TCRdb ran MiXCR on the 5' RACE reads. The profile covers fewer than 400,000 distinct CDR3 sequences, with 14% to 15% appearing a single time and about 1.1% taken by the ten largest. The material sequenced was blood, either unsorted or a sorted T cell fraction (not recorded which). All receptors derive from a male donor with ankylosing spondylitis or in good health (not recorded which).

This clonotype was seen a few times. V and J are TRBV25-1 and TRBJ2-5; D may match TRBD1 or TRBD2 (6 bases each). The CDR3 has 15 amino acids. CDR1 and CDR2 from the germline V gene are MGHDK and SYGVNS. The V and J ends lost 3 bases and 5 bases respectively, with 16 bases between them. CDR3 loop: CASSEGGAGKETQYF. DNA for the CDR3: TGTGCCAGCAGTGAGGGGGGCGCGGGGAAGGAGACCCAGTACTTC.

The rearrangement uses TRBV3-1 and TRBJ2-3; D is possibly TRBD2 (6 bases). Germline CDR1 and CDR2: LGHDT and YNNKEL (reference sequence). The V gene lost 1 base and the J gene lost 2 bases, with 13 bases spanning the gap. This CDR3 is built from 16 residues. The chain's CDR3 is CASSQVGRGLTDTQYF. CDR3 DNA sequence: TGTGCCAGCAGCCAAGTGGGACGGGGACTCACAGATACGCAGTATTTT.

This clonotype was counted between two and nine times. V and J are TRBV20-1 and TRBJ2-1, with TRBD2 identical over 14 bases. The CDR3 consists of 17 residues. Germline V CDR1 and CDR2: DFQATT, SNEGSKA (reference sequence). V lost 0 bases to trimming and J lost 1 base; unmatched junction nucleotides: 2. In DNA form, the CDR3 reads TGCAGTGCTAGAGATAGGACTAGCGGGAGGTCCTACAATGAGCAGTTCTTC. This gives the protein CSARDRTSGRSYNEQFF.

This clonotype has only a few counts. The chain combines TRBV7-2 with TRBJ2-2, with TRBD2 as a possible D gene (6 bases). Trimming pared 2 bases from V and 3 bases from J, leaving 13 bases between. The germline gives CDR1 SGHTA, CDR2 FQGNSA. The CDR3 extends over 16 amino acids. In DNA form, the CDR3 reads TGTGCCAGCAGCTTAAAATCGGGACTCCACACCGGGGAGCTGTTTTTT. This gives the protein CASSLKSGLHTGELFF.

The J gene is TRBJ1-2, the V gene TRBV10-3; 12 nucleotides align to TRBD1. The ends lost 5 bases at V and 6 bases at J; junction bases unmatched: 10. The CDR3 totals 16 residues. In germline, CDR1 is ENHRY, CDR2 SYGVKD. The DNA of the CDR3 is TGTGCCATCAGTACCGGGACAGGGGGCCGGGGTAATGGCTACACCTTC. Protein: CAISTGTGGRGNGYTF.

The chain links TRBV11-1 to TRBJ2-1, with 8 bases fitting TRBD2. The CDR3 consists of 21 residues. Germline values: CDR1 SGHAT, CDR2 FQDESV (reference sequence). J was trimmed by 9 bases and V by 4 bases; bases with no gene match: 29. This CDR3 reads CASSSLVVRDLLAVTNSEQFF. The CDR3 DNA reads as TGTGCCAGCAGCTCCCTTGTGGTCAGGGACTTACTAGCGGTCACTAATAGTGAGCAGTTCTTC.

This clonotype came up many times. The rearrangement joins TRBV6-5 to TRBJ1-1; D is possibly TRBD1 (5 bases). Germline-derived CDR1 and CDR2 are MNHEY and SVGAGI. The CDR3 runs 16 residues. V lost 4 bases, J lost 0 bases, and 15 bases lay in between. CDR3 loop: CASSSYTGGMNTEAFF. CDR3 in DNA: TGTGCCAGCAGTTCCTACACGGGGGGGATGAACACTGAAGCTTTCTTT.

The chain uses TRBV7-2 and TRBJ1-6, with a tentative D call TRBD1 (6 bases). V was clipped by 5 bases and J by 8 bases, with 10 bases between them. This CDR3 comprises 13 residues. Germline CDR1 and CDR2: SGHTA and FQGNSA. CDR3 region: CASSAGDYSPLHF. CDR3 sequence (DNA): TGTGCCAGCAGCGCAGGGGATTATTCACCCCTCCACTTT.

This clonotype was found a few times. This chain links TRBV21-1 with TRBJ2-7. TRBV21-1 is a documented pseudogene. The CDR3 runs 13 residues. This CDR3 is CASSLGNTYEQYF. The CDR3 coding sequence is TGTGCCAGCAGCTTGGGCAACACCTACGAGCAGTACTTC.

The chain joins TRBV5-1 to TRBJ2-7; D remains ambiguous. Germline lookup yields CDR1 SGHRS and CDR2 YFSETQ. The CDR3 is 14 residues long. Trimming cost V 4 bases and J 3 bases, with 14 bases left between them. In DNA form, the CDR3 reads TGCGCCAGCAGCCTCCCGACCATCGGCTACGAGCAGTACTTC. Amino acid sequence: CASSLPTIGYEQYF.